This TCR beta chain is from a study of beta chain features in type 1 diabetes. One heparinised blood draw, averaging approximately 120 mL, came from each donor. Sorting produced populations that all topped 95% purity. The CDR3 runs to 14 residues. Germline V gives CDR1 GTSNPN, CDR2 SVGIG (reference sequence). Trimming cost V 1 base and J 8 bases, with 17 bases left between them. This clone was counted between two and nine times. As yet, its antigen is unknown. All of the isolated RNA was reverse transcribed, so expressed TCRB transcripts were sequenced. Profiled with immunoSEQ multiplex PCR; TCRdb holds only in-frame clones, not every one. The sample holds some 220,000 clones, 9.5% to 13% seen once. Overall study findings and caveats: Type 1 diabetes patients showed a moderate but significant shortening of TCRB CDR3s in all four CD4+ subsets.

Sequencing was done on a sample of central memory CD4+ T cells from blood. The sequence was obtained from a man aged 18 to 29 in good health. The J gene is TRBJ1-1, the V gene TRBV30; unclear D gene. The CDR3 DNA is TGTGCCTGGAGTGGGCTGAACATCTTAGGAGAAGCTTTCTTT. Translating gives CAWSGLNILGEAFF.